These T cell receptor beta chains were read from a single sample in a study of OX40 agonist ivuxolimab in advanced cancers. Produced via immunoSEQ multiplex PCR; TCRdb's table is partial and in-frame only. The table shows 80,000 or so clones, with 85% occurring only once. The sample consisted of CD4+ or CD8+ T cells sorted from blood, taken in a trial of the OX40 agonist ivuxolimab. The receptors originated from an adult with an advanced solid tumor such as melanoma, head and neck, liver or kidney cancer. The CDR3 runs from the conserved cysteine through the conserved F or W. The D gene is left open where the match is weak. Clone sizes are given selectively: once, few, many, or a class where the clone is expanded.

CDR3 DNA: TGTGCCAGCAGCTTCGGGACTAGCAGAAATAACGGGGAGCTGTTTTTT; CDR3 protein: CASSFGTSRNNGELFF; clone size: few; D gene: TRBD2; J gene: TRBJ2-2; V gene: TRBV5-4
CDR3 DNA: TGTGCCAGCAGCTTAGCGGGCCTCACAGATACGCAGTATTTT; CDR3 protein: CASSLAGLTDTQYF; clone size: once; D gene: -; J gene: TRBJ2-3; V gene: TRBV7-9
CDR3 DNA: TGCGCCAGCAGTTTTAGCGGGAGTAGGGAAAACATTCAGTACTTC; CDR3 protein: CASSFSGSRENIQYF; clone size: -; D gene: TRBD2; J gene: TRBJ2-4; V gene: TRBV5-1
CDR3 DNA: TGCAGCGTTGTGTCAGACTATAATTCACCCCTCCACTTT; CDR3 protein: CSVVSDYNSPLHF; clone size: -; D gene: -; J gene: TRBJ1-6; V gene: TRBV29-1
CDR3 DNA: TGCAGCGTTTTCGAGCAGAATGGGGCCAACGTCCTGACTTTC; CDR3 protein: CSVFEQNGANVLTF; clone size: once; D gene: -; J gene: TRBJ2-6; V gene: TRBV29-1
CDR3 DNA: TGTGCCAGCAGCGACACAGGGGCGAAGTACTTC; CDR3 protein: CASSDTGAKYF; clone size: -; D gene: TRBD1; J gene: TRBJ2-5; V gene: TRBV28
CDR3 DNA: TGCGCCAGCAGTATTCTAGCGGGAGGGCCCTATGAGCAGTTCTTC; CDR3 protein: CASSILAGGPYEQFF; clone size: -; D gene: TRBD2; J gene: TRBJ2-1; V gene: TRBV5-1
CDR3 DNA: TGCGCCAGCAGCTTCGGTTCTAGCTTGGACCCCTCGCAGTTCTTC; CDR3 protein: CASSFGSSLDPSQFF; clone size: few; D gene: -; J gene: TRBJ2-1; V gene: TRBV5-1
CDR3 DNA: TGTGCCAGCTCTACCGGGACGGTCTACAATGAGCAGTTCTTC; CDR3 protein: CASSTGTVYNEQFF; clone size: -; D gene: -; J gene: TRBJ2-1; V gene: TRBV2
CDR3 DNA: TGCGCCAGCAGCTTGGCAGGGAGGTCCGGAAACACCATATATTTT; CDR3 protein: CASSLAGRSGNTIYF; clone size: -; D gene: -; J gene: TRBJ1-3; V gene: TRBV5-1
CDR3 DNA: TGTGCCAGCAGCGCGACAGGGGTGGTTGAAAAACTGTTTTTT; CDR3 protein: CASSATGVVEKLFF; clone size: -; D gene: TRBD1; J gene: TRBJ1-4; V gene: TRBV28
CDR3 DNA: TGCGCCAGCAGCTTAATGGGTCAAGAGACCCAGTACTTC; CDR3 protein: CASSLMGQETQYF; clone size: -; D gene: -; J gene: TRBJ2-5; V gene: TRBV5-1
CDR3 DNA: TGTGCCAGCAGCCCGTGGACAGGGGGTCAAGAGACCCAGTACTTC; CDR3 protein: CASSPWTGGQETQYF; clone size: -; D gene: TRBD1; J gene: TRBJ2-5; V gene: TRBV7-9
CDR3 DNA: TGTGCCAGCAGCCAAGGGGGGGACACTGAAGCTTTCTTT; CDR3 protein: CASSQGGDTEAFF; clone size: -; D gene: -; J gene: TRBJ1-1; V gene: TRBV5-4
CDR3 DNA: TGTGCCAGCAGCCCACGGACTAGCGGGAGCTACGAGCAGTACTTC; CDR3 protein: CASSPRTSGSYEQYF; clone size: -; D gene: TRBD2; J gene: TRBJ2-7; V gene: TRBV5-4
CDR3 DNA: TGTGCCTGGAGTGGGGGGGGTGATCAGCCCCAGCATTTT; CDR3 protein: CAWSGGGDQPQHF; clone size: -; D gene: -; J gene: TRBJ1-5; V gene: TRBV30
CDR3 DNA: TGTGCCAGCAGACCACCGGGGGGAGGAACTGAAGCTTTCTTT; CDR3 protein: CASRPPGGGTEAFF; clone size: -; D gene: -; J gene: TRBJ1-1; V gene: TRBV6-5
CDR3 DNA: TGTGCCAGCAGTTACTCTTTAACCCGCACTGAAGCTTTCTTT; CDR3 protein: CASSYSLTRTEAFF; clone size: -; D gene: -; J gene: TRBJ1-1; V gene: TRBV6-5
CDR3 DNA: TGCGCCAGCACCCCCGGGAGCTCGCTAGGCATGAACACTGAAGCTTTCTTT; CDR3 protein: CASTPGSSLGMNTEAFF; clone size: -; D gene: -; J gene: TRBJ1-1; V gene: TRBV5-1
CDR3 DNA: TGTGCCAGCAGCCCACCGGCCGGGGAGCTGTTTTTT; CDR3 protein: CASSPPAGELFF; clone size: -; D gene: -; J gene: TRBJ2-2; V gene: TRBV7-2
CDR3 DNA: TGTGCCAGCAGCCGGGGACAGGGACTCCAAGAGACCCAGTACTTC; CDR3 protein: CASSRGQGLQETQYF; clone size: -; D gene: TRBD1; J gene: TRBJ2-5; V gene: TRBV7-2
CDR3 DNA: TGTGCCAGCAGCCGGGGGGGGCAGGCCGGTAGAGAGACCCAGTACTTC; CDR3 protein: CASSRGGQAGRETQYF; clone size: many; D gene: TRBD2; J gene: TRBJ2-5; V gene: TRBV11-3
CDR3 DNA: TGTGCCAGCAGCTTAGTAACCGGACGTCCGGCGGAGACCCAGTACTTC; CDR3 protein: CASSLVTGRPAETQYF; clone size: -; D gene: -; J gene: TRBJ2-5; V gene: TRBV11-2
CDR3 DNA: TGTGCCAGCAGCGAGGGGAGCTCTGGAAACACCATATATTTT; CDR3 protein: CASSEGSSGNTIYF; clone size: -; D gene: -; J gene: TRBJ1-3; V gene: TRBV11-1
CDR3 DNA: TGTGCCTGGAGTGGACAGGGAGGTAATGAAAAACTGTTTTTT; CDR3 protein: CAWSGQGGNEKLFF; clone size: -; D gene: TRBD1; J gene: TRBJ1-4; V gene: TRBV30
CDR3 DNA: TGTGCCAGCAGTTCCATACAGGGAGTTCGCACAGATACGCAGTATTTT; CDR3 protein: CASSSIQGVRTDTQYF; clone size: -; D gene: -; J gene: TRBJ2-3; V gene: TRBV27
CDR3 DNA: TGTGCCAGCTCACCAGGCACAGCCTACGAGCAGTACTTC; CDR3 protein: CASSPGTAYEQYF; clone size: -; D gene: -; J gene: TRBJ2-7; V gene: TRBV18
CDR3 DNA: TGTGCCAGCAGCTTGAGTAGTATACGGACCGGGGAGCTGTTTTTT; CDR3 protein: CASSLSSIRTGELFF; clone size: -; D gene: -; J gene: TRBJ2-2; V gene: TRBV5-6
CDR3 DNA: TGTGCCTGGAGTGGGGGAGGGGGATCAATAGAGACCCAGTACTTC; CDR3 protein: CAWSGGGGSIETQYF; clone size: -; D gene: -; J gene: TRBJ2-5; V gene: TRBV30
CDR3 DNA: TGTGCCAGCAGCTTTTCGGAAGTAGGAAACACCATATATTTT; CDR3 protein: CASSFSEVGNTIYF; clone size: once; D gene: -; J gene: TRBJ1-3; V gene: TRBV7-2
CDR3 DNA: TGCGCCAGCAGCCCTAATAGCGGGGGGCACTGCAATGAGCAGTTCTTC; CDR3 protein: CASSPNSGGHCNEQFF; clone size: once; D gene: TRBD2; J gene: TRBJ2-1; V gene: TRBV4-3
CDR3 DNA: TGTGCCTGGAGTAAAGATACAGGGGGCAATCAGCCCCAGCATTTT; CDR3 protein: CAWSKDTGGNQPQHF; clone size: -; D gene: TRBD1; J gene: TRBJ1-5; V gene: TRBV30
CDR3 DNA: TGTGCCTGGAGTGTAGGGGGGTTCTACGAGCAGTACTTC; CDR3 protein: CAWSVGGFYEQYF; clone size: -; D gene: -; J gene: TRBJ2-7; V gene: TRBV30
CDR3 DNA: TGTGCCATCTCGCAGGGAGGACTCACCTACGAGCAGTACTTC; CDR3 protein: CAISQGGLTYEQYF; clone size: once; D gene: -; J gene: TRBJ2-7; V gene: TRBV10-3
CDR3 DNA: TGTGCCAGCTCACAGCCGGGTTCCAGTACTGGAAACACCATATATTTT; CDR3 protein: CASSQPGSSTGNTIYF; clone size: once; D gene: -; J gene: TRBJ1-3; V gene: TRBV18
CDR3 DNA: TGTGCCAGCAGCCTACTAGCGGACTCCACAGATACGCAGTATTTT; CDR3 protein: CASSLLADSTDTQYF; clone size: -; D gene: TRBD2; J gene: TRBJ2-3; V gene: TRBV7-9
CDR3 DNA: TGTGCCAGCAGTGGGGTGGGGACAGTGAACACTGAAGCTTTCTTT; CDR3 protein: CASSGVGTVNTEAFF; clone size: few; D gene: TRBD1; J gene: TRBJ1-1; V gene: TRBV2